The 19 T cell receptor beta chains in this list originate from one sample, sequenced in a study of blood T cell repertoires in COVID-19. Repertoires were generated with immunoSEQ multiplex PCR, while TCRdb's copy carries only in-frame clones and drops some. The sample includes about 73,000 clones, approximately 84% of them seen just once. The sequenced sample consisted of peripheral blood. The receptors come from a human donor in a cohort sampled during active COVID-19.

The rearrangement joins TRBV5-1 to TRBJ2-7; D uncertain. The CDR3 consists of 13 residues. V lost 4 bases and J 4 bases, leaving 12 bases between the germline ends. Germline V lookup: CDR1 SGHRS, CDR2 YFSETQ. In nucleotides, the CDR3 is TGCGCCAGCAGCCTACAGACGGATTACGAGCAGTACTTC. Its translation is CASSLQTDYEQYF.

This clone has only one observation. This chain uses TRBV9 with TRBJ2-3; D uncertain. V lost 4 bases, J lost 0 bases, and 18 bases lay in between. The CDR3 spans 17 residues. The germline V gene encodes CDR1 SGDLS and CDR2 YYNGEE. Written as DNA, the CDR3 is TGTGCCAGCAGCCCCCGATCTATTGAAAGAAGCACAGATACGCAGTATTTT. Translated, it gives CASSPRSIERSTDTQYF.

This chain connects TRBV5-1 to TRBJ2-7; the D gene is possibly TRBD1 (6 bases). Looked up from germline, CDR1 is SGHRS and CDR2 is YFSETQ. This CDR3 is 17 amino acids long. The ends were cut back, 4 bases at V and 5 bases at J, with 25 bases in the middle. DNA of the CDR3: TGCGCCAGCAGCACAGCCCCTGGAGCAGGGGCGAGGCACGAGCAGTACTTC. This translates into CASSTAPGAGARHEQYF.

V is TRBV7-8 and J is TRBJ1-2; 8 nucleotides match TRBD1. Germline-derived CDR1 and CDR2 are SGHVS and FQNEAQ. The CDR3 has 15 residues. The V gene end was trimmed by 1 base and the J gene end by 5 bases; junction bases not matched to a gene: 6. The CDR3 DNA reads TGTGCCAGCAGCTTAGGTGGACAGGGTCATTATGGCTACACCTTC. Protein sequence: CASSLGGQGHYGYTF.

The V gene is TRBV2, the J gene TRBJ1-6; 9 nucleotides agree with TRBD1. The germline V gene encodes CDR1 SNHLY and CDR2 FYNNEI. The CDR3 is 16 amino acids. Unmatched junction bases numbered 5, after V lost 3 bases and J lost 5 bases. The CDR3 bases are TGTGCCAGCAGTGACGCCGGGACAGGGAATAATTCACCCCTCCACTTT. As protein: CASSDAGTGNNSPLHF.

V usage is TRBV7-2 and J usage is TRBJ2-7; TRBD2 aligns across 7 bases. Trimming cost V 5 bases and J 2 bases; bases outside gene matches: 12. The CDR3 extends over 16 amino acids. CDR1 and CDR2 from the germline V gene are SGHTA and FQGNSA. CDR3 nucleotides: TGTGCCAGCAGCCCATTAAGACAAGCGGGAACCTACGAGCAGTACTTC. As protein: CASSPLRQAGTYEQYF.

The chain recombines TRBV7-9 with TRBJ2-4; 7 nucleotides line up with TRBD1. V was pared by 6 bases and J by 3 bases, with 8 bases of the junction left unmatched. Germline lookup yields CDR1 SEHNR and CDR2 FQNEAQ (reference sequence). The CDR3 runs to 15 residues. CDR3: CASSQGVAGKNIQYF. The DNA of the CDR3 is TGTGCCAGCAGTCAGGGGGTCGCGGGCAAAAACATTCAGTACTTC.

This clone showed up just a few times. CDR3 protein: CASSSDLHLLIPGGGQYF. In nucleotides, the CDR3 is TGTGCCAGCAGCTCCGACTTACACCTTTTGATCCCGGGTGGAGGGCAGTACTTC. V and J are TRBV4-2 and TRBJ2-7, with D perhaps matching TRBD2 (5 bases). V gave up 5 bases and J gave up 9 bases, with 32 bases separating them. The CDR3 contains 18 residues. CDR1 LGHNA and CDR2 YNFKEQ come from the germline V gene.

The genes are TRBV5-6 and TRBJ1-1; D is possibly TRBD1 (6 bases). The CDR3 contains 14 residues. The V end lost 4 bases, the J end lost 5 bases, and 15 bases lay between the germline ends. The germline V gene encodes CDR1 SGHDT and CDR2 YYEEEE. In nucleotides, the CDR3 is TGTGCCAGCAGCCCTGAGGGGGTCGGGACTGAAGCTTTCTTT. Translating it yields CASSPEGVGTEAFF.

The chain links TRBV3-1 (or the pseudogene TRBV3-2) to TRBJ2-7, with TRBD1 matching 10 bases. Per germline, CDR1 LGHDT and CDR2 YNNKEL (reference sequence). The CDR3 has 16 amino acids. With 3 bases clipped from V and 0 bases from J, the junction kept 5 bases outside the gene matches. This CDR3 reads CASSHMGQGYSYEQYF. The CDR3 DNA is TGTGCCAGCAGCCACATGGGACAGGGGTACTCCTACGAGCAGTACTTC.

The CDR3 region is CASSFAGVYNEQFF. In DNA, the CDR3 is TGTGCCAGCAGCTTTGCGGGGGTGTACAATGAGCAGTTCTTC. V and J are TRBV7-9 and TRBJ2-1, with TRBD2 matching 7 bases. The ends lost 3 bases at V and 4 bases at J; junction bases unmatched: 3. Looked up from germline, CDR1 is SEHNR and CDR2 is FQNEAQ (reference sequence). The CDR3 is 14 residues long.

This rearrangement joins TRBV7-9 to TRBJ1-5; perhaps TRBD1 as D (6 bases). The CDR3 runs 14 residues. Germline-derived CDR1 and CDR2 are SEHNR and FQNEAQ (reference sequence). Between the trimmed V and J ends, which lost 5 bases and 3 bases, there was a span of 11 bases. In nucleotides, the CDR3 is TGTGCCAGCAGCCCACAGGGTTCCAATCAGCCCCAGCATTTT. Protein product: CASSPQGSNQPQHF.

This CDR3 reads CASSQDTSGVVDTQYF. As DNA, the CDR3 is TGTGCCAGCAGCCAAGATACTAGCGGGGTGGTAGATACGCAGTATTTT. V gene TRBV4-2 combines with J gene TRBJ2-3; 10 nucleotides align to TRBD2. This CDR3 has 16 amino acids. CDR1 is LGHNA and CDR2 is YNFKEQ in the germline V gene. After removal of 0 bases from V and 5 bases from J, the junction contained 5 bases not matched to a gene.

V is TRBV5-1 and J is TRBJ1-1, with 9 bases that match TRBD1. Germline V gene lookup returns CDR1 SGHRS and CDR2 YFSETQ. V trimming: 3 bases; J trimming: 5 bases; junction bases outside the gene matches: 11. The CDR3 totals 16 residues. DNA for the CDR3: TGCGCCAGCAGCTCACAACTCACGACAGGGGGAACTGAAGCTTTCTTT. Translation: CASSSQLTTGGTEAFF. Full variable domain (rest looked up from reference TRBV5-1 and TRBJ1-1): KAGVTQTPRYLIKTRGQQVTLSCSPISGHRSVSWYQQTPGQGLQFLFEYFSETQRNKGNFPGRFSGRQFSNSRSEMNVSTLELGDSALYLCASSSQLTTGGTEAFFGQGTRLTVV.

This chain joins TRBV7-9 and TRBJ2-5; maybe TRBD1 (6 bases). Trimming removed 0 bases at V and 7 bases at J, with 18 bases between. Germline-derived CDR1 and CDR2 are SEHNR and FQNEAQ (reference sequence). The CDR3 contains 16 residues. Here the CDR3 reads CASSLAGTPIEGTQYF. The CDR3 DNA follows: TGTGCCAGCAGCTTAGCAGGGACACCGATCGAGGGGACCCAGTACTTC.

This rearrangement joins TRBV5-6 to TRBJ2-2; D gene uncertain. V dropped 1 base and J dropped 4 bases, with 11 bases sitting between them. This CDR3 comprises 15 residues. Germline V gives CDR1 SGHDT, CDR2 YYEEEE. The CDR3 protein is CASSLLARTTGELFF. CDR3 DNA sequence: TGTGCCAGCAGCTTGCTGGCCAGAACCACCGGGGAGCTGTTTTTT. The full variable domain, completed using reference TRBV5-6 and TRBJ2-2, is DAGVTQSPTHLIKTRGQQVTLRCSPKSGHDTVSWYQQALGQGPQFIFQYYEEEERQRGNFPDRFSGHQFPNYSSELNVNALLLGDSALYLCASSLLARTTGELFFGEGSRLTVL.

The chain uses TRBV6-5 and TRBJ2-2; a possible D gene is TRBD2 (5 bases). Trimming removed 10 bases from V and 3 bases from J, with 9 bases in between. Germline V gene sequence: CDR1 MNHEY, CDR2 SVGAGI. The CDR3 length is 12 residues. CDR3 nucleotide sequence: TGTGCCACGCGAGGGTACACCGGGGAGCTGTTTTTT. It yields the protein CATRGYTGELFF.

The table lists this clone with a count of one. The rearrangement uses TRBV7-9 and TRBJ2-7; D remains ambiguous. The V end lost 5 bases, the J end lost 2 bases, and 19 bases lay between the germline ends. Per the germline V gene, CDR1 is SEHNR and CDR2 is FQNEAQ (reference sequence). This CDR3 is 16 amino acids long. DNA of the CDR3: TGTGCCAGCAGCCCCCTGGGCAGTGAGAAAACCTACGAGCAGTACTTC. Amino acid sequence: CASSPLGSEKTYEQYF.

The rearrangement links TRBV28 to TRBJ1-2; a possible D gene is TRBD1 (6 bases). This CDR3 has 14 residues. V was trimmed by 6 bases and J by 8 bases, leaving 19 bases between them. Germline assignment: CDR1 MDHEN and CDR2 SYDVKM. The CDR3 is CASSYLGAGAGYTF. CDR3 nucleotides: TGTGCCAGCAGCTACTTAGGAGCAGGGGCCGGCTACACCTTC.